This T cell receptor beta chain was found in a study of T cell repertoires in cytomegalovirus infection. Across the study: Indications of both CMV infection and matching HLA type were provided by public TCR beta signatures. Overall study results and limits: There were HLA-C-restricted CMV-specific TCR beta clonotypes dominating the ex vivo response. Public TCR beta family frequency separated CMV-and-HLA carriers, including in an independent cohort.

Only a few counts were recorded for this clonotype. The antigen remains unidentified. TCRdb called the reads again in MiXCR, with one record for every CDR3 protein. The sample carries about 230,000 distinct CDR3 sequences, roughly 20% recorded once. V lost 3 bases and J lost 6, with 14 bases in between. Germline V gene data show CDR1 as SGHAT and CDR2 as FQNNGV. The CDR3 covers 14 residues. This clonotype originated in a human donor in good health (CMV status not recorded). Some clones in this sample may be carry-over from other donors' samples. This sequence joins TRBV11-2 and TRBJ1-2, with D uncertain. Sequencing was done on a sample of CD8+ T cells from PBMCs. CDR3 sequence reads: CASSLGTDYDGYTF. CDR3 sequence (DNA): TGTGCCAGCAGCTTGGGCACCGACTACGATGGCTACACCTTC.